Below are 4 T cell receptor beta chains sequenced from a single sample in a study of T cell repertoires in cytomegalovirus infection. TCRdb recomputed calls from the reads with MiXCR, one row per CDR3 protein. This table holds approximately 590,000 distinct CDR3 sequences, approximately 40% found once. Their antigens remain unidentified. The source material was cultured PBMCs, sampled from culture after CMV antigen stimulation. These TCRs come from a human donor in good health (CMV status not recorded). Some clones in this sample may be carry-over from other donors' samples.

In this sample, this clonotype turned up a few times. The V and J genes are TRBV7-9 and TRBJ1-1; no firm D call. Germline assignment: CDR1 SEHNR and CDR2 FQNEAQ (reference sequence). Trimming removed 0 bases from V and 3 bases from J, with 11 bases in between. CDR3 length: 15 residues. CDR3 nucleotides: TGTGCCAGCAGCTTAGCAACGGGGAAGTACACTGAAGCTTTCTTT. This gives the protein CASSLATGKYTEAFF.

This chain connects TRBV18 to TRBJ1-1; the match to TRBD1 covers 7 bases. Looked up from germline, CDR1 is KGHSH and CDR2 is LQKENI. Unmatched junction bases numbered 13, after V lost 9 bases and J lost 3 bases. The CDR3 runs 15 residues. Here the CDR3 reads CASLPTGVGYTEAFF. In nucleotides, the CDR3 is TGTGCCAGTTTACCTACAGGGGTTGGGTACACTGAAGCTTTCTTT.

There are a few counts of this clonotype. CDR3 in DNA: TGTGCCAGCAGCACCCGGGGGGGCCGTCTCTACGAGCAGTACTTC. It encodes CASSTRGGRLYEQYF. The chain links TRBV7-2 to TRBJ2-7; 8 nucleotides line up with TRBD2. The CDR3 covers 15 residues. CDR1 is SGHTA and CDR2 is FQGNSA in the germline V gene. Losses at the gene ends were 5 bases for V and 3 bases for J; bases not matched to a gene: 9.

This clonotype turned up a few times. This chain links TRBV6-5 with TRBJ2-2; TRBD1 is a possible D gene (6 bases). The V and J ends lost 4 bases and 6 bases respectively, with 18 bases between them. Germline values: CDR1 MNHEY, CDR2 SVGAGI. The CDR3 has 16 amino acids. In DNA form, the CDR3 reads TGTGCCAGCAGTTCCGGCCTCAGGGGAGAGGCCGGGGAGCTGTTTTTT. Its protein product is CASSSGLRGEAGELFF.